This is a list of T cell receptor beta chains from one sample in a study of long-term antiretroviral therapy in people with HIV. Clones were read by immunoSEQ multiplex PCR, and TCRdb kept only the in-frame ones, dropping some. The table shows around 30,000 clones, with approximately 88% occurring only once. This material consisted of unsorted PBMCs, taken 0.5 years after starting antiretroviral therapy. Receptor source: a young woman with HIV. The CDR3 runs from the conserved cysteine through the conserved F or W. Each record gives: clone size, V gene, D gene, J gene, CDR3 protein, CDR3 DNA. A D gene is named only where the DNA matches it firmly. Clone size is stated in some rows and not others, as once, few, many or a class when expanded.

-	TRBV5-5	TRBD1	TRBJ2-7	CASSPGTGLYEQYF	TGTGCCAGCAGCCCAGGGACAGGCCTCTACGAGCAGTACTTC
-	TRBV9	-	TRBJ1-5	CASSVGQFNQPQHF	TGTGCCAGCAGCGTCGGACAGTTCAATCAGCCCCAGCATTTT
-	TRBV20-1	-	TRBJ1-2	CSASLDLGYTF	TGCAGTGCTAGTCTGGACTTGGGCTACACCTTC
-	TRBV19	-	TRBJ1-5	CASTLSGVFSNQPQHF	TGTGCCAGTACCCTATCGGGGGTTTTTAGCAATCAGCCCCAGCATTTT
-	TRBV9	-	TRBJ2-3	CASSVVTDTQYF	TGTGCCAGCAGCGTAGTCACAGATACGCAGTATTTT
-	TRBV10-3	-	TRBJ2-7	CAISESTGRSHREQYF	TGTGCCATCAGTGAGTCGACAGGACGGTCTCACAGGGAGCAGTACTTC
once	TRBV2	TRBD2	TRBJ2-5	CASRGLPQETQYF	TGTGCCAGCCGGGGACTACCTCAAGAGACCCAGTACTTC
-	TRBV2	-	TRBJ2-3	CASIRAGDQPFFGYFVTDTQYF	TGTGCCAGCATTCGCGCTGGAGACCAGCCTTTCTTTGGCTACTTTGTGACAGATACGCAGTATTTT
-	TRBV19	-	TRBJ2-1	CASKIYSSYNEQFF	TGTGCCAGTAAAATTTATAGCTCCTACAATGAGCAGTTCTTC
-	TRBV9	TRBD1	TRBJ2-1	CASSVGAGGISYNEQFF	TGTGCCAGCAGCGTAGGGGCAGGGGGCATATCCTACAATGAGCAGTTCTTC
-	TRBV4-3	-	TRBJ1-4	CASSQKISPGKLFF	TGCGCCAGCAGCCAAAAGATCTCCCCAGGAAAACTGTTTTTT
-	TRBV13	TRBD2	TRBJ2-7	CASSLEGLRAGLLSYEQYF	TGTGCCAGCAGCTTAGAGGGGCTTAGAGCGGGACTACTCTCCTACGAGCAGTACTTC
-	TRBV19	TRBD1	TRBJ1-2	CASSAPAGQGARYGYTF	TGTGCCAGTAGTGCGCCCGCCGGGCAGGGGGCGCGGTATGGCTACACCTTC
-	TRBV27	-	TRBJ2-3	CASSAAPTDTQYF	TGTGCCAGCAGTGCCGCCCCCACAGATACGCAGTATTTT
-	TRBV27	-	TRBJ1-2	CASSLSGSNYGYTF	TGTGCCAGCAGTTTATCCGGAAGTAACTATGGCTACACCTTC
-	TRBV6-4	TRBD2	TRBJ2-3	CASSVAGGTDTQYF	TGTGCCAGCAGTGTAGCGGGAGGGACAGATACGCAGTATTTT
-	TRBV7-9	TRBD1	TRBJ2-3	CASSFGTGWNAQYF	TGTGCCAGCAGCTTCGGGACAGGGTGGAACGCGCAGTATTTT
-	TRBV7-9	TRBD1	TRBJ1-5	CASSPDRAYNQPQHF	TGTGCCAGCAGTCCGGACAGGGCATACAATCAGCCCCAGCATTTT
-	TRBV27	TRBD1	TRBJ2-7	CASSPGQGAREQYF	TGTGCCAGCAGTCCTGGACAGGGGGCGCGAGAGCAGTACTTC
-	TRBV9	TRBD1	TRBJ1-1	CASSLGQGVTEAFF	TGTGCCAGCAGCTTAGGACAGGGGGTCACTGAAGCTTTCTTT
-	TRBV18	-	TRBJ1-6	CASSPWESSPLHF	TGTGCCAGCTCACCATGGGAGAGTTCACCCCTCCACTTT
-	TRBV28	-	TRBJ2-1	CASSLIGTGNEQFF	TGTGCCAGCAGTTTAATTGGGACGGGGAATGAGCAGTTCTTC
-	TRBV7-3	-	TRBJ1-1	CASSLTTGGGTEAFF	TGTGCCAGCAGCTTAACGACGGGGGGAGGAACTGAAGCTTTCTTT
-	TRBV28	-	TRBJ1-1	CASSLGTRVNTEAFF	TGTGCCAGCAGTTTAGGGACCAGGGTGAACACTGAAGCTTTCTTT
-	TRBV11-3	-	TRBJ2-3	CASSPSSASSTQYF	TGTGCCAGCAGCCCCAGTAGCGCCTCTAGCACGCAGTATTTT
-	TRBV10-3	TRBD1	TRBJ2-5	CASTDRGPPQETQYF	TGTGCCTCGACAGACAGGGGACCCCCTCAAGAGACCCAGTACTTC
once	TRBV5-1	TRBD1	TRBJ1-1	CASSFVRTGGFLETEAFF	TGCGCCAGCAGTTTCGTACGGACAGGGGGCTTTCTGGAGACTGAAGCTTTCTTT
-	TRBV18	-	TRBJ1-5	CASSKGQEQPQHF	TGTGCCAGCTCAAAAGGGCAAGAACAGCCCCAGCATTTT
once	TRBV5-4	-	TRBJ1-2	CASSPQGIGYTF	TGTGCCAGCAGCCCACAGGGAATCGGCTACACCTTC
-	TRBV7-9	-	TRBJ2-1	CASSLVMGRNEQFF	TGTGCCAGCAGCTTAGTTATGGGGCGGAATGAGCAGTTCTTC
once	TRBV11-2	TRBD2	TRBJ2-1	CASSLAASTSAYNEQFF	TGTGCCAGCAGCTTAGCAGCGAGCACTAGCGCGTACAATGAGCAGTTCTTC
-	TRBV27	TRBD1	TRBJ1-4	CASSRQGGREKLFF	TGTGCCAGCAGCCGACAGGGAGGGAGGGAAAAACTGTTTTTT
few	TRBV7-9	-	TRBJ2-7	CASSPGDYEQYF	TGTGCCAGCAGCCCCGGGGACTACGAGCAGTACTTC
-	TRBV6-5	TRBD2	TRBJ2-2	CASSYTSGGELFF	TGTGCCAGCAGCTATACTAGCGGCGGGGAGCTGTTTTTT
-	TRBV18	TRBD1	TRBJ2-7	CASSPLDRRNEQYF	TGTGCCAGCTCACCCTTGGACAGGCGCAACGAGCAGTACTTC
-	TRBV19	-	TRBJ2-7	CASSIGGQGYEQYF	TGTGCCAGTAGTATAGGGGGGCAGGGCTACGAGCAGTACTTC
-	TRBV4-3	-	TRBJ2-1	CASSQDEGQNNEQFF	TGCGCCAGCAGCCAAGATGAAGGGCAGAACAATGAGCAGTTCTTC
-	TRBV5-5	TRBD1	TRBJ1-1	CASSLLGTGDRKAFF	TGTGCCAGCAGCTTGTTGGGGACAGGGGATCGTAAAGCTTTCTTT
-	TRBV28	-	TRBJ1-4	CASVDGGHHMGNEKLFF	TGTGCCAGCGTTGACGGGGGACACCACATGGGTAATGAAAAACTGTTTTTT
-	TRBV4-1	-	TRBJ1-2	CASSQDSGGWDGYTF	TGCGCCAGCAGCCAAGATAGCGGGGGATGGGATGGCTACACCTTC
-	TRBV29-1	-	TRBJ2-3	CSVLASTDTQYF	TGCAGCGTTCTGGCTAGCACAGATACGCAGTATTTT
once	TRBV9	-	TRBJ2-3	CASSVGGARTDTQYF	TGTGCCAGCAGCGTAGGAGGGGCCCGCACAGATACGCAGTATTTT